This TCR beta chain was recovered during a study of T-cell memory formation after mild COVID-19. At the level of the study: There were largely donor-specific TCR clusters.

Study-level results: The study found balanced CD4/CD8 in clones contracting day 15 to 85 and a CD4+ lean in later expanders. CD4+ clones that contracted lay mainly in CM and EM; CD8+ ones lay in EMRA.

About this clonotype: Antigen unknown.

V was shortened by 5 bases and J by 5 bases, with 9 bases between the two germline ends. The CDR3 sequence is 12 residues long. Germline CDR1 is SGHTA and CDR2 is FQGNSA. It was 5'RACE with constant-segment primers that produced the TCR alpha and TCR beta cDNA libraries, which carried sample barcodes and UMIs. TCRdb re-called the 5' RACE reads through MiXCR, storing one row per CDR3 protein. This table holds 300,000 to 350,000 distinct CDR3 sequences, around 13% found once. This chain uses TRBV7-2 with TRBJ1-1; no definite D call. The receptor was derived from a man between 18 and 29 years old who had mild COVID-19 (a few samples of this study predate the infection). Cell type and time point are not known. Sequencing was done on a sample of PBMCs or a T cell subset sorted from them (not recorded which). The CDR3 nucleotides read TGTGCCAGCAGCCCTGGGTGGACTGAAGCTTTCTTT. It codes for CASSPGWTEAFF. The complete variable domain, with remaining parts taken from reference TRBV7-2 and TRBJ1-1, reads GAGVSQSPSNKVTEKGKDVELRCDPISGHTALYWYRQSLGQGLEFLIYFQGNSAPDKSGLPSDRFSAERTGGSVSTLTIQRTQQEDSAVYLCASSPGWTEAFFGQGTRLTVV.